Sequencing of this T cell receptor (beta chain) was carried out in a study of T cell responses to AZD1222 COVID-19 vaccine. The study, taken as a whole, reports: Scientists sampled the repertoires only once the peak T cell response had passed. Among AZD1222 vaccinees, only five or six were seropositive at baseline.

On this clone: As yet, its antigen is unknown.

The protocol was immunoSEQ multiplex PCR, while the TCRdb copy is restricted to in-frame clones and leaves out a portion. The top ten hold around 1.5% of the sample, which has over 150,000 clones, more than 90% seen once. Trimming took off 4 bases at V and 8 bases at J, with 11 bases between the two ends. This CDR3 has 12 residues. Germline lookup yields CDR1 SQVTM and CDR2 ANQGSEA. The sample consisted of peripheral blood, taken on day 0 of AZD1222 vaccination. This clonotype originated in an adult in good health. The rearrangement links TRBV29-1 to TRBJ1-4; no definite D call. The CDR3 DNA is TGCAGCGTTGGAAACGGGCGCGAAAAACTGTTTTTT. Its translation: CSVGNGREKLFF.